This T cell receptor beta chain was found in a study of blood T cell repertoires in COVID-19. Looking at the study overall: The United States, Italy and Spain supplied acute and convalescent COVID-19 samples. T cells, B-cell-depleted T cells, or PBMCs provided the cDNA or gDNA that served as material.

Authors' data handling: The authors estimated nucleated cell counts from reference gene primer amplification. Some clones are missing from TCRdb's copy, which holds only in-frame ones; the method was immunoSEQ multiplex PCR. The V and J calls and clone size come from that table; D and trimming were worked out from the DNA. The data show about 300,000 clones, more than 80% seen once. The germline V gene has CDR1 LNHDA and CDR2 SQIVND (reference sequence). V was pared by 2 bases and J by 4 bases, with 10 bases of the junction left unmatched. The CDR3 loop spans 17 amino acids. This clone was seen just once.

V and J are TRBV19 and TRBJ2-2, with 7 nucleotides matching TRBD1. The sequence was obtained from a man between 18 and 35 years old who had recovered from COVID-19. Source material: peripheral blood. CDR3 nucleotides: TGTGCCAGTAGTATACGTCGGACAGGCACGATCACCGGGGAGCTGTTTTTT. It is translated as CASSIRRTGTITGELFF. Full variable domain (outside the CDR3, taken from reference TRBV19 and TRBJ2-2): DGGITQSPKYLFRKEGQNVTLSCEQNLNHDAMYWYRQDPGQGLRLIYYSQIVNDFQKGDIAEGYSVSREKKESFPLTVTSAQKNPTAFYLCASSIRRTGTITGELFFGEGSRLTVL.